This T cell receptor (beta chain) comes out of a study of cytomegalovirus exposure and HLA in healthy donors. At the level of the study: From HLA-typed donors, an early data release held 70 million to 95 million unique TCRs. Whole-study findings and limits: Most TCRs appeared rarely, but some public TCRs recurred in many donors.

PCR used 60 Vbeta primers and 13 Jbeta primers. Per the original methods: A later analysis tallied 65 million to 85 million unique TCR beta chains, some 12 million of them shared. The assay was immunoSEQ multiplex PCR, and TCRdb's table has in-frame clones only and misses some. V and J calls and clone size are those listed in that table; D and trimming were worked out from the DNA. This table holds roughly 180,000 clones, 75% found once. Trimming at V came to 7 bases and at J to 4 bases, leaving 9 bases not matched to a gene. Per the germline V gene, CDR1 is MDHEN and CDR2 is SYDVKM. The CDR3 extends over 16 amino acids. This clone was recorded once. Its antigen is as yet unknown.

The clonotype originates from a woman in her 40s in good health and CMV-seropositive. The sample taken for sequencing was PBMCs. The chain uses TRBV28 and TRBJ2-2; TRBD2 matches 10 bases. The CDR3 bases are TGTGCCAGCAAACCGGGACTAGCGAGGGGCACCGGGGAGCTGTTTTTT. Its translation: CASKPGLARGTGELFF.